Each of the 32 T cell receptor beta chains below was sequenced from the same sample in a study of identifying expanded T cells in peripheral blood (dated by TCRdb to about 2019). Library generation was performed with the immunoSEQ multiplex PCR assay. As stored in TCRdb, this immuneACCESS dataset retains in-frame rearrangements with V and J assigned. A fraction of the clones does not appear; measured against another copy, unresolved V genes explain less than half of the discrepancy, and the remainder lacks a known reason. In all, the sample holds roughly 56,000 clones, and about four fifths of those were seen once. The ten largest clones capture approximately 17% of the sample. Sequences were obtained from blood. The receptors come from a person aged 18 to 70 in good health.

The rearrangement joins TRBV29-1 to TRBJ2-1, with D unresolved. V was clipped by 3 bases and J by 0 bases, with 9 bases between them. Per germline, CDR1 SQVTM and CDR2 ANQGSEA. This CDR3 contains 14 residues. The CDR3 DNA follows: TGCAGCGTTGAGGTTGGGTTCTCCTACAATGAGCAGTTCTTC. The encoded protein is CSVEVGFSYNEQFF.

The V gene is TRBV30, the J gene TRBJ2-1, with 10 bases fitting TRBD1. This CDR3 spans 13 amino acids. Germline trimming cut 7 bases from V and 5 bases from J; bases unmatched to any gene: 5. Germline assignment: CDR1 GTSNPN and CDR2 SVGIG (reference sequence). The DNA of the CDR3 is TGTGCCTCCCGGGACAGGGGAAACAATGAGCAGTTCTTC. Protein: CASRDRGNNEQFF.

The sample holds one count of this clone. The CDR3 coding sequence is TGCGCCAGCAGTGAGGGCCTAGCTCTCACAGATACGCAGTATTTT. This encodes CASSEGLALTDTQYF. The genes are TRBV10-1 and TRBJ2-3, with a weak D call TRBD2 (5 bases). The V end lost 2 bases, the J end lost 2 bases, and 11 bases lay between the germline ends. CDR1 WNHNN and CDR2 SYGVQD come from the germline V gene (reference sequence). This CDR3 has 15 amino acids.

The chain employs TRBV27 and TRBJ2-3, with D possibly matching TRBD2 (7 bases). The CDR3 length is 14 residues. Germline V gene lookup returns CDR1 MNHEY and CDR2 SMNVEV (reference sequence). The V gene lost 7 bases and the J gene lost 5 bases, with 16 bases spanning the gap. This CDR3 is CASTGGGLVDTQYF. The CDR3 DNA sequence: TGTGCCAGCACTGGGGGGGGCCTGGTAGATACGCAGTATTTT.

The CDR3, as DNA: TGTGCCAGCAGTTATAAAAGGGAATCTAATGAAAAACTGTTTTTT. Translated: CASSYKRESNEKLFF. The chain carries TRBV6-6 and TRBJ1-4, with unresolved D. V lost 3 bases to trimming and J lost 3 bases, with 11 bases between them. The CDR3 consists of 15 residues. CDR1 is MNHNY and CDR2 is SVGAGI in the germline V gene (reference sequence).

This clone was detected a few times. CDR3 sequence reads: CASSLKGQGEQFF. CDR3 coding DNA: TGTGCCAGCAGTCTAAAGGGACAGGGAGAGCAGTTCTTC. The chain combines TRBV7-2 with TRBJ2-1; 9 positions agree with TRBD1. V lost 6 bases to trimming and J lost 10 bases; unmatched junction nucleotides: 7. Germline CDR1 and CDR2: SGHTA and FQGNSA. CDR3 length: 13 residues.

The chain is built from TRBV10-3 and TRBJ1-3, with a tentative D call TRBD1 (5 bases). V was trimmed by 8 bases and J by 2 bases, leaving 16 bases between them. CDR3 length equals 15 residues. From germline, CDR1 is ENHRY and CDR2 SYGVKD. The CDR3 DNA is TGTGCCATCGGGGCGGGGGTTTTGACTGGAAACACCATATATTTT. Residues: CAIGAGVLTGNTIYF.

V is TRBV7-8 and J is TRBJ2-1; tentative D call: TRBD2 (6 bases). Germline CDR1 is SGHVS and CDR2 is FQNEAQ. This CDR3 region has 16 residues. V lost 1 base to trimming and J lost 1 base, with 11 bases between them. The CDR3: CASSLGVSGSYNEQFF. CDR3 sequence (DNA): TGTGCCAGCAGCTTAGGTGTTAGCGGTTCCTACAATGAGCAGTTCTTC.

J is TRBJ1-3 and V is TRBV6-1; 7 bases fit TRBD1. V dropped 5 bases and J dropped 0; count of bases not matched to a gene: 4. Germline V CDR1 and CDR2: MNHNS, SASEGT. The CDR3 extends over 15 amino acids. The CDR3 DNA reads as TGTGCCAGCAGTATAGGGACAGTCTCTGGAAACACCATATATTTT. It encodes CASSIGTVSGNTIYF.

The J gene is TRBJ1-2, the V gene TRBV19, with TRBD1 matching over 8 bases. The trim removed 3 bases at V and 4 bases at J, leaving 19 bases unmatched. Germline-derived CDR1 and CDR2 are LNHDA and SQIVND (reference sequence). This CDR3 region has 19 residues. In DNA form, the CDR3 reads TGTGCCAGTAGTATGGTGGGGGACAGGATAGCCCGGAGGGGCTATGGCTACACCTTC. It codes for CASSMVGDRIARRGYGYTF.

This chain links TRBV6-1 with TRBJ2-2; the D gene is possibly TRBD1 (6 bases). The germline V gene has CDR1 MNHNS and CDR2 SASEGT. Trimming took 6 bases from V and 7 from J, leaving 18 bases between them. The CDR3 extends over 15 amino acids. The CDR3 region is CASSLGGAGIGELFF. In DNA form, the CDR3 reads TGTGCCAGCAGCCTAGGGGGAGCCGGGATCGGGGAGCTGTTTTTT.

This chain connects TRBV6-5 to TRBJ2-5; D call uncertain. From germline, CDR1 is MNHEY and CDR2 SVGAGI. This CDR3 is 14 amino acids long. V lost 0 bases and J lost 5, with 10 bases in between. The chain's CDR3 is CASSYSLRGETQYF. DNA for the CDR3: TGTGCCAGCAGTTACTCGCTTCGCGGCGAGACCCAGTACTTC.

The V call is TRBV11-2, the J call TRBJ2-1; tentative D call: TRBD2 (6 bases). Germline CDR1 reads SGHAT; CDR2 reads FQNNGV. Trimming stripped 0 bases from V and 3 bases from J, with 12 bases between. The CDR3 consists of 16 residues. CDR3: CASSLEAGRVYNEQFF. The CDR3 region has the DNA TGTGCCAGCAGCTTAGAAGCCGGGAGAGTCTACAATGAGCAGTTCTTC.

This clone was observed once. The rearrangement joins TRBV6-1 to TRBJ1-1; D is possibly TRBD1 (6 bases). Per the germline V gene, CDR1 is MNHNS and CDR2 is SASEGT. The V and J ends lost 0 bases and 4 bases respectively, with 9 bases between them. The CDR3 has 14 amino acids. The DNA of the CDR3 is TGTGCCAGCAGTGAAGCAGGGGGGAGCACTGAAGCTTTCTTT. Its protein is CASSEAGGSTEAFF.

This sequence joins TRBV7-9 and TRBJ2-4; TRBD2 matches 7 bases. Germline CDR1 is SEHNR and CDR2 is FQNEAQ (reference sequence). After removal of 5 bases from V and 9 bases from J, the junction contained 10 bases not matched to a gene. This CDR3 is built from 14 residues. CDR3 loop: CASSPPGTGGIQYF. As DNA, the CDR3 is TGTGCCAGCAGCCCACCAGGGACGGGGGGCATTCAGTACTTC.

This chain links TRBV30 with TRBJ1-6; 8 positions agree with TRBD1. With V trimmed by 5 bases and J by 9 bases, 3 bases remained unmatched. Germline V gene data show CDR1 as GTSNPN and CDR2 as SVGIG (reference sequence). This CDR3 has 12 amino acids. This CDR3 is CAWGQGPSPLHF. DNA for the CDR3: TGTGCCTGGGGACAGGGTCCTTCACCCCTCCACTTT.

The chain couples TRBV7-9 to TRBJ2-2, with D possibly TRBD1 on 7 matching bases. CDR3 length equals 14 residues. Looked up from germline, CDR1 is SEHNR and CDR2 is FQNEAQ (reference sequence). The germline V and J ends were trimmed by 8 bases and 0 bases, with 10 bases remaining between them. The CDR3 here is CASRRGANTGELFF. CDR3 coding DNA: TGTGCCAGCCGCAGGGGGGCGAACACCGGGGAGCTGTTTTTT.

The chain couples TRBV5-8 to TRBJ2-7; 10 bases are shared with TRBD1. Germline V gives CDR1 SGHTS, CDR2 YDEGEE. Unmatched junction bases numbered 3, after V lost 2 bases and J lost 4 bases. The CDR3 is 14 amino acids. This CDR3 reads CASSFPGQGYEQYV. For the CDR3, the DNA is TGTGCCAGCAGCTTTCCGGGACAGGGGTACGAGCAGTACGTC.

V and J are TRBV7-2 and TRBJ2-2, with no clear D. The CDR3 runs 16 residues. V lost 5 bases and J lost 6, with 19 bases in between. Germline assignment: CDR1 SGHTA and CDR2 FQGNSA. CDR3 amino acids: CASSPTVYPVAGELFF. DNA of the CDR3: TGTGCCAGCAGCCCAACAGTCTATCCAGTTGCCGGGGAGCTGTTTTTT.

This chain links TRBV6-6 with TRBJ1-3, with D tentatively TRBD1 (5 bases). This CDR3 region has 14 residues. Germline CDR1 MNHNY, CDR2 SVGAGI (reference sequence). V gave up 3 bases and J gave up 2 bases, with 8 bases separating them. Here the CDR3 reads CASSYGGAGNTIYF. CDR3 sequence (DNA): TGTGCCAGCAGTTATGGGGGGGCTGGAAACACCATATATTTT.

The chain joins TRBV2 to TRBJ2-7; perhaps TRBD2 as D (5 bases). Germline V gene data show CDR1 as SNHLY and CDR2 as FYNNEI. V lost 2 bases and J lost 3, with 11 bases in between. The CDR3 sequence is 14 residues long. This CDR3 is CASSEFEGIYEQYV. The CDR3 nucleotides are TGTGCCAGCAGTGAATTTGAGGGAATCTACGAGCAGTACGTC.

The V call is TRBV30, the J call TRBJ2-2; D is unclear. V was pared by 1 base and J by 3 bases, with 6 bases between. The CDR3 totals 13 residues. The V gene's germline CDR1 is GTSNPN and CDR2 SVGIG (reference sequence). CDR3 protein: CAWSGEHTGELFF. DNA for the CDR3: TGTGCCTGGAGTGGTGAACACACCGGGGAGCTGTTTTTT.

The V and J genes are TRBV18 and TRBJ1-6, with D perhaps TRBD1 (6 bases). The CDR3 is 15 amino acids. CDR1 is KGHSH, CDR2 LQKENI, per germline. Deletions cut 4 bases from V and 10 bases from J, with 17 bases between. For the CDR3, the DNA is TGTGCCAGCTCACAGGGTCAGGGGAAGGACTCACCCCTCCACTTT. As protein: CASSQGQGKDSPLHF.

The chain is built from TRBV19 and TRBJ2-1, with D possibly TRBD1 on 6 matching bases. The length of the CDR3 is 15 residues. V was cut by 7 bases and J by 8 bases, with 21 bases left in between. The germline CDR1 and CDR2 sequences are LNHDA and SQIVND (reference sequence). The CDR3 is CASNPGRTERHEQFF. CDR3 nucleotides: TGTGCCAGTAACCCGGGTCGGACAGAGCGACATGAGCAGTTCTTC.

The rearrangement uses TRBV11-3 and TRBJ2-7; TRBD2 aligns across 7 bases. The V gene's germline CDR1 is SGHNT and CDR2 YENEEA. The V and J ends lost 4 bases and 2 bases, in that order; junction bases with no gene match: 8. The CDR3 runs to 15 residues. CDR3 nucleotide sequence: TGTGCCAGCAGCTCCACTAGCGCAACCGCCTACGAGCAGTACTTC. The encoded protein is CASSSTSATAYEQYF.

The chain links TRBV6-6 to TRBJ2-5; tentative D call: TRBD1 (6 bases). Germline lookup yields CDR1 MNHNY and CDR2 SVGAGI (reference sequence). CDR3 length equals 13 residues. The V gene lost 6 bases and the J gene lost 5 bases, with 13 bases spanning the gap. Here the CDR3 reads CASSTLQGETQYF. DNA of the CDR3: TGTGCCAGCAGCACTCTACAGGGTGAGACCCAGTACTTC.

The chain links TRBV19 to TRBJ2-5; D is perhaps TRBD2 (6 bases). This CDR3 is built from 15 residues. Germline V gives CDR1 LNHDA, CDR2 SQIVND (reference sequence). V lost 2 bases and J lost 4, with 14 bases in between. The CDR3 spells CASSISGEAGETQYF. The CDR3 nucleotides read TGTGCCAGTAGTATATCTGGGGAAGCGGGAGAGACCCAGTACTTC.

The chain is built from TRBV7-3 and TRBJ2-3; weak D call: TRBD1 (6 bases). The CDR3 runs 13 residues. Germline V CDR1 and CDR2: SGHTA, FQGTGA. V was trimmed by 1 base and J by 6 bases, leaving 8 bases between them. The CDR3 DNA reads TGTGCCAGCAGCTTAAATGGGGGCGATACGCAGTATTTT. It specifies CASSLNGGDTQYF.

The gene calls are TRBV19 and TRBJ1-2, with 8 bases identical to TRBD1. J was trimmed by 4 bases and V by 6 bases; bases with no gene match: 16. The CDR3 is 17 residues long. Germline assignment: CDR1 LNHDA and CDR2 SQIVND (reference sequence). For the CDR3, the DNA is TGTGCCAGTAGAGGCAGGGGGCGTATCGGCGGGACCTATGGCTACACCTTC. Residues: CASRGRGRIGGTYGYTF.

CDR3 in amino acids: CASSYSAYYGYTF. DNA for the CDR3: TGTGCCAGCAGTTACTCGGCTTATTATGGCTACACCTTC. The V call is TRBV6-6, the J call TRBJ1-2, with unresolved D. The CDR3 spans 13 residues. CDR1 and CDR2 (germline): MNHNY, SVGAGI (reference sequence). V was cut by 0 bases and J by 5 bases, with 7 bases left in between.

Sample share makes this clone medium-sized. The genes are TRBV2 and TRBJ2-3; a weak D match, TRBD1 (6 bases). The CDR3 runs 13 residues. CDR1 and CDR2 (germline): SNHLY, FYNNEI. V lost 6 bases to trimming and J lost 0 bases, with 7 bases between them. CDR3 nucleotides: TGTGCCAGCAGCCAGGGGAGCACAGATACGCAGTATTTT. Its protein is CASSQGSTDTQYF.

The rearrangement uses TRBV18 and TRBJ2-1, with a tentative D call TRBD2 (5 bases). This CDR3 spans 15 amino acids. Per the germline V gene, CDR1 is KGHSH and CDR2 is LQKENI. Trimming took 3 bases from V and 4 from J, leaving 13 bases between them. Here the CDR3 reads CASSPSRAGYNEQFF. CDR3 DNA sequence: TGTGCCAGCTCACCGAGTCGGGCGGGTTACAATGAGCAGTTCTTC.